The 28 T cell receptor beta chains below all came from one sample that was sequenced in a study of T cell repertoires in cytomegalovirus infection. Each CDR3 protein is one row after TCRdb ran MiXCR on the reads. The profile shows about 200,000 distinct CDR3 sequences, about a tenth of them singletons. The sample consisted of PBMCs. Every receptor here comes from a human donor in good health (CMV status not recorded). Some clones in this sample may be carry-over from other donors' samples.

This clonotype was seen repeatedly, ten times or more. V usage is TRBV7-6 and J usage is TRBJ1-5, with D possibly matching TRBD1 (6 bases). Trimming stripped 1 base from V and 7 bases from J, with 11 bases between. This CDR3 contains 14 residues. Germline values: CDR1 SGHVS, CDR2 FNYEAQ. Here the CDR3 DNA reads TGTGCCAGCAGCTTAGGGAGGGGGGAGCAGCCCCAGCATTTT. Translation gives CASSLGRGEQPQHF.

This rearrangement joins TRBV28 to TRBJ2-7, with unresolved D. The CDR3 spans 12 residues. V was cut by 6 bases and J by 3 bases, with 9 bases left in between. Per the germline V gene, CDR1 is MDHEN and CDR2 is SYDVKM. Written as DNA, the CDR3 is TGTGCCAGCAGAAGGCAAGACTACGAGCAGTACTTC. Amino acids: CASRRQDYEQYF.

There are a few counts of this clonotype. J is TRBJ1-6 and V is TRBV6-2 or TRBV6-3, with 8 positions matching TRBD1. Germline CDR1 MNHEY, CDR2 SVGEGT. J gave up 10 bases and V 1 base, and 6 bases lay outside the gene matches. CDR3 length: 15 residues. CDR3 region: CASSYFGQGSSPLHF. Here the CDR3 DNA reads TGTGCCAGCAGTTACTTCGGACAGGGATCCTCACCCCTCCACTTT.

This clonotype showed up many times. V and J are TRBV7-8 and TRBJ2-5; TRBD2 aligns across 9 bases. Trimming at V came to 0 bases and at J to 5 bases, leaving 10 bases not matched to a gene. The CDR3 covers 17 residues. Germline values: CDR1 SGHVS, CDR2 FQNEAQ. The CDR3 nucleotides are TGTGCCAGCAGCTTAGCGGGGCGGGAGGGCCTAAGGGAGACCCAGTACTTC. It is translated as CASSLAGREGLRETQYF.

This clonotype was found many times. This rearrangement joins TRBV28 to TRBJ1-1; D is unclear. The V gene's germline CDR1 is MDHEN and CDR2 SYDVKM. CDR3 length equals 12 residues. The V gene lost 10 bases and the J gene lost 0 bases, with 9 bases spanning the gap. The CDR3 nucleotides read TGTGCCACGGGCCCTTTGAACACTGAAGCTTTCTTT. Residues: CATGPLNTEAFF.

V is TRBV29-1 and J is TRBJ2-7, with D perhaps TRBD1 (6 bases). The CDR3 runs 12 residues. The V and J ends lost 4 bases and 3 bases respectively, with 10 bases between them. Germline V lookup: CDR1 SQVTM, CDR2 ANQGSEA. The CDR3 spells CSVVGTIYEQYF. CDR3 DNA sequence: TGCAGCGTTGTAGGGACAATCTACGAGCAGTACTTC.

This clonotype has a count of ten or more. The CDR3 protein is CASSPSLGSRRETQYF. In DNA, the CDR3 is TGTGCCAGCAGCCCAAGCCTTGGGTCGAGGAGGGAGACCCAGTACTTC. J is TRBJ2-5 and V is TRBV7-2; D is perhaps TRBD2 (5 bases). CDR3 size: 16 residues. Germline values: CDR1 SGHTA, CDR2 FQGNSA. V lost 5 bases and J lost 5, with 21 bases in between.

J is TRBJ2-1 and V is TRBV28; a weak D match, TRBD2 (6 bases). The CDR3 totals 15 residues. Germline assignment: CDR1 MDHEN and CDR2 SYDVKM. V shed 3 bases and J shed 12 bases, with 21 bases lying between them. The CDR3 sequence is CASSFNGNPGRGQFF. In DNA form, the CDR3 reads TGTGCCAGCAGTTTTAACGGTAATCCAGGGCGGGGGCAGTTCTTC.

This chain joins TRBV29-1 and TRBJ1-5; D gene ambiguous. This CDR3 spans 13 amino acids. CDR1 and CDR2 (germline): SQVTM, ANQGSEA. V was trimmed by 7 bases and J by 0 bases, leaving 10 bases between them. The CDR3 DNA reads TGCAGCGCCAAAACAGATAGCAATCAGCCCCAGCATTTT. Its translation: CSAKTDSNQPQHF.

This clonotype was picked up many times. The rearrangement links TRBV12-3 or TRBV12-4 to TRBJ1-2, with TRBD1 matching 7 bases. This CDR3 comprises 13 residues. Germline trimming cut 5 bases from V and 3 bases from J; bases unmatched to any gene: 3. The chain's CDR3 is CASSQQGYYGYTF. CDR3 nucleotide sequence: TGTGCCAGCAGTCAACAGGGGTACTATGGCTACACCTTC.

This clonotype turned up a few times. V is TRBV19 and J is TRBJ1-1, with D perhaps matching TRBD1 (5 bases). V lost 3 bases to trimming and J lost 4 bases, with 12 bases between them. CDR1 is LNHDA, CDR2 SQIVND, per germline (reference sequence). This CDR3 spans 14 amino acids. The CDR3 DNA sequence: TGTGCCAGTAGTATCTCTCCGAGGGGCACTGAAGCTTTCTTT. It yields the protein CASSISPRGTEAFF. The whole variable domain, remainder taken from reference TRBV19 and TRBJ1-1, is DGGITQSPKYLFRKEGQNVTLSCEQNLNHDAMYWYRQDPGQGLRLIYYSQIVNDFQKGDIAEGYSVSREKKESFPLTVTSAQKNPTAFYLCASSISPRGTEAFFGQGTRLTVV.

The gene calls are TRBV15 and TRBJ2-3, with D possibly being TRBD2 (5 bases). Trimming stripped 6 bases from V and 1 base from J, with 11 bases between. Germline V gene lookup returns CDR1 LNHNV and CDR2 YYDKDF (reference sequence). The CDR3 is made up of 14 amino acids. CDR3 protein: CATRERRGTDTQYF. The CDR3 DNA reads as TGTGCCACCAGAGAGCGGCGCGGCACAGATACGCAGTATTTT.

This clonotype has just a few counts. The chain links TRBV16 to TRBJ2-7, with D possibly being TRBD1 (6 bases). This CDR3 has 14 residues. Trimming stripped 2 bases from V and 3 bases from J, with 11 bases between. Germline-derived CDR1 and CDR2 are KGHSY and FQNENV. CDR3 in amino acids: CASSQRQGNYEQYF. Here the CDR3 DNA reads TGTGCCAGCAGCCAACGGCAGGGGAACTACGAGCAGTACTTC.

This clonotype showed up many times. The V gene is TRBV6-2 or TRBV6-3, the J gene TRBJ2-1; D call uncertain. Germline CDR1 MNHEY, CDR2 SVGEGT. The CDR3 runs 13 residues. Trimming stripped 3 bases from V and 8 bases from J, with 11 bases between. The DNA of the CDR3 is TGTGCCAGCAGTTATTTAGGGTTCGATGAGCAGTTCTTC. Protein sequence: CASSYLGFDEQFF.

This clonotype was counted many times. The CDR3 DNA reads TGTGCCAGCAGTCGGACAGTCTCTGGAAACACCATATATTTT. Translation gives CASSRTVSGNTIYF. The rearrangement links TRBV6-2 or TRBV6-3 to TRBJ1-3, with D perhaps matching TRBD1 (6 bases). The CDR3 length is 14 residues. V gave up 5 bases and J gave up 0 bases, with 8 bases separating them. The germline V gene has CDR1 MNHEY and CDR2 SVGEGT.

The chain joins TRBV5-6 to TRBJ2-5; D is ambiguous. The CDR3 length is 13 residues. Germline CDR1 and CDR2: SGHDT and YYEEEE. Between the trimmed V and J ends, which lost 0 bases and 0 bases, there was a span of 3 bases. CDR3 in amino acids: CASSLDYQETQYF. The CDR3 DNA reads TGTGCCAGCAGCTTGGACTACCAAGAGACCCAGTACTTC.

This clonotype was counted many times. The gene calls are TRBV11-2 and TRBJ2-7; D remains ambiguous. Germline CDR1 and CDR2: SGHAT and FQNNGV. With 4 bases removed from V and 0 bases from J, the gap between germline ends came to 16 bases. The CDR3 loop spans 16 amino acids. The CDR3 loop reads CASSSRAGVSSYEQYF. The CDR3 bases are TGTGCCAGCAGCTCCCGGGCTGGGGTCTCCTCCTACGAGCAGTACTTC. The full variable domain, in which reference TRBV11-2 and TRBJ2-7 provide the parts outside the CDR3, is EAGVAQSPRYKIIEKRQSVAFWCNPISGHATLYWYQQILGQGPKLLIQFQNNGVVDDSQLPKDRFSAERLKGVDSTLKIQPAKLEDSAVYLCASSSRAGVSSYEQYFGPGTRLTVT.

The chain joins TRBV7-9 to TRBJ2-5, with D perhaps matching TRBD1 (5 bases). Germline assignment: CDR1 SEHNR and CDR2 FQNEAQ (reference sequence). The CDR3 length is 14 residues. V was cut by 5 bases and J by 5 bases, with 15 bases left in between. This CDR3 is CASSPLGRGETQYF. CDR3 in DNA: TGTGCCAGCAGCCCACTGGGGCGCGGCGAGACCCAGTACTTC.

The rearrangement uses TRBV29-1 and TRBJ1-1; D not certain. Germline values: CDR1 SQVTM, CDR2 ANQGSEA. The CDR3 consists of 13 residues. Trimming shortened V by 8 bases and J by 4 bases, and 17 bases separated the two germline ends. The chain's CDR3 is CSPRKGSGTEAFF. DNA for the CDR3: TGCAGCCCCCGGAAGGGTTCGGGCACTGAAGCTTTCTTT.

The J gene is TRBJ1-6, the V gene TRBV28; TRBD1 matches at 9 bases. CDR1 and CDR2 (germline): MDHEN, SYDVKM. Unmatched junction bases numbered 7, after V lost 7 bases and J lost 9 bases. This CDR3 is built from 14 residues. The CDR3 loop reads CASNQDRGRSPLHF. The CDR3 DNA reads as TGTGCCAGCAACCAGGACAGGGGTCGTTCACCCCTCCACTTT.

This clonotype occurred many times. The rearrangement links TRBV7-8 to TRBJ2-7, with 7 positions matching TRBD1. CDR1 SGHVS and CDR2 FQNEAQ come from the germline V gene. The CDR3 totals 15 residues. V lost 5 bases and J lost 0; bases outside the gene matches: 7. This chain's CDR3 is CASSAVTGSSYEQYF. As DNA, the CDR3 is TGTGCCAGCAGCGCAGTGACAGGGAGCTCCTACGAGCAGTACTTC.

This clonotype has a count of ten or more. This chain uses TRBV7-2 with TRBJ1-2; D ambiguous. Trimming stripped 4 bases from V and 6 bases from J, with 12 bases between. CDR1 SGHTA and CDR2 FQGNSA come from the germline V gene. The CDR3 is 13 residues long. CDR3 sequence (DNA): TGTGCCAGCAGCTACGGCAAGCTGGATGGCTACACCTTC. Translated: CASSYGKLDGYTF.

This clonotype came up a few times. The J gene is TRBJ2-1, the V gene TRBV12-3 or TRBV12-4, with no clear D. The CDR3 loop spans 13 amino acids. Trimming took off 5 bases at V and 4 bases at J, with 9 bases between the two ends. The chain's CDR3 is CASSQTEYNEQFF. The CDR3 bases are TGTGCCAGCAGTCAGACGGAGTACAATGAGCAGTTCTTC.

This clonotype was seen at least ten times. The chain carries TRBV7-3 and TRBJ2-1; D might be TRBD1 (6 bases). CDR3 length: 14 amino acids. V was trimmed by 6 bases and J by 7 bases, leaving 16 bases between them. Germline V gene data show CDR1 as SGHTA and CDR2 as FQGTGA. The CDR3 protein is CASRAGQLGNEQFF. The CDR3 nucleotides are TGTGCCAGCAGAGCTGGACAGTTAGGGAATGAGCAGTTCTTC.

The chain combines TRBV20-1 with TRBJ2-3; 7 bases fit TRBD2. This CDR3 is 15 amino acids long. Germline CDR1 and CDR2: DFQATT and SNEGSKA (reference sequence). J lost 2 bases, V lost 1 base, and 6 bases had no gene match. Here the CDR3 reads CSARGASGSTDTQYF. The CDR3 nucleotides read TGCAGTGCTAGAGGGGCTAGCGGATCCACAGATACGCAGTATTTT.

This clonotype was recorded at least ten times. J is TRBJ2-7 and V is TRBV11-2; no firm D call. The V end was cut by 5 bases, the J end by 1 base, with 21 bases between. Germline V gene lookup returns CDR1 SGHAT and CDR2 FQNNGV. There are 17 residues in the CDR3. In DNA, the CDR3 is TGTGCCAGCAGCCCCAGCGTAATGTCAAGAACTTCCTACGAGCAGTACGTC. This codes for CASSPSVMSRTSYEQYV.

In its sample, this clonotype was seen many times. V usage is TRBV11-2 and J usage is TRBJ2-4; no reliable D call. CDR1 is SGHAT, CDR2 FQNNGV, per germline. This CDR3 spans 14 amino acids. Trimming pared 1 base from V and 7 bases from J, leaving 11 bases between. CDR3 coding DNA: TGTGCCAGCAGCTTAGTCCGGGCTCCTAACATTCAGTACTTC. It translates to CASSLVRAPNIQYF.

This clonotype was found a few times. The rearrangement joins TRBV5-4 to TRBJ1-3, with D unresolved. The CDR3 has 14 residues. The germline V and J ends were trimmed by 2 bases and 0 bases, with 6 bases remaining between them. The germline V gene encodes CDR1 SGHNT and CDR2 YYREEE (reference sequence). CDR3 in amino acids: CASSFGVSGNTIYF. CDR3 bases: TGTGCCAGCAGCTTTGGAGTCTCTGGAAACACCATATATTTT.